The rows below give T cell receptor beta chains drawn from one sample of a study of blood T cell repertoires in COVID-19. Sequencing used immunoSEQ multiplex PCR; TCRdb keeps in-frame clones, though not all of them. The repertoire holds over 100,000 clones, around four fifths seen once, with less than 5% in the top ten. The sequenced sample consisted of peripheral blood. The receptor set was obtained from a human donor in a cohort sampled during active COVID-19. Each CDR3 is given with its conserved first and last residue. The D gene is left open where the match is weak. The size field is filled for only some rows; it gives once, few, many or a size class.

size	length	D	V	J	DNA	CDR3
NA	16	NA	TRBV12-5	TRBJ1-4	TGTGCTAGTGGCCCGCCGCCCGGGGTAGGCGGTGAAAAACTGTTTTTT	CASGPPPGVGGEKLFF
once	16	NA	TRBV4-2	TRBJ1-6	TGTGCCAGCAGCCAAGAGCTAGGGGGCTATAATTCACCCCTCCACTTT	CASSQELGGYNSPLHF
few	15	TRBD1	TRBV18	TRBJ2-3	TGTGCCAGCTCACCTACAGGGGGCTGGACAGATACGCAGTATTTT	CASSPTGGWTDTQYF
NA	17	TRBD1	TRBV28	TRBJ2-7	TGTGCCAGCAGTCCACGATTCAGGGACAGACGAACCTACGAGCAGTACTTC	CASSPRFRDRRTYEQYF
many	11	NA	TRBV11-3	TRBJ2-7	TGTGCCAGCAGCTTTAGGGGCGAGCAGTACTTC	CASSFRGEQYF
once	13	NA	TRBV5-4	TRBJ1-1	TGTGCCAGCAGCTTGGGGGGGGGAACTGAAGCTTTCTTT	CASSLGGGTEAFF
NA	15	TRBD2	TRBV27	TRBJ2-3	TGTGCCAGCAGTTATAGCGGGGGGCTGCCAGATACGCAGTATTTT	CASSYSGGLPDTQYF
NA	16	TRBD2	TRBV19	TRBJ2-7	TGTGCCAGTAGTCCCACGTCTAGCGGGGGCTTCTACGAGCAGTACTTC	CASSPTSSGGFYEQYF
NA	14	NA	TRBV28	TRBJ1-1	TGTGCCAGCACCCCCCAGGGTGGGCGCCCTGAAGCTTTCTTT	CASTPQGGRPEAFF
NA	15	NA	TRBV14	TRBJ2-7	TGTGCCAGCAGCCAATTTCCCCAGGTTATCTACGAGCAGTACTTC	CASSQFPQVIYEQYF
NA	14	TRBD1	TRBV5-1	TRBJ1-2	TGCGCCAGCAGCTTGGGGACAGGGGCTCCAAGTTACACCTTC	CASSLGTGAPSYTF
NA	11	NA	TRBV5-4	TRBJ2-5	TGTGCCAGCAGCCTACTAGAGACCCAGTACTTC	CASSLLETQYF
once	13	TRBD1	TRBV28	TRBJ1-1	TGTGCCAGCAGTTTAGGACAGGGAAGGAGGGCTTTCTTT	CASSLGQGRRAFF
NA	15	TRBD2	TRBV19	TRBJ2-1	TGTGCCAGTAGTAACCTAGCGGGACCCTACAATGAGCAGTTCTTC	CASSNLAGPYNEQFF
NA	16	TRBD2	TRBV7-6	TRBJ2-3	TGTGCCAGCAGTTCAACTAGCGGGGCCCTCAAGGATACGCAGTATTTT	CASSSTSGALKDTQYF
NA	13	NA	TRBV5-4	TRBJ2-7	TGTGCCAGCAGCTTGGCCCCAGTCGACGAGCAGTACTTC	CASSLAPVDEQYF